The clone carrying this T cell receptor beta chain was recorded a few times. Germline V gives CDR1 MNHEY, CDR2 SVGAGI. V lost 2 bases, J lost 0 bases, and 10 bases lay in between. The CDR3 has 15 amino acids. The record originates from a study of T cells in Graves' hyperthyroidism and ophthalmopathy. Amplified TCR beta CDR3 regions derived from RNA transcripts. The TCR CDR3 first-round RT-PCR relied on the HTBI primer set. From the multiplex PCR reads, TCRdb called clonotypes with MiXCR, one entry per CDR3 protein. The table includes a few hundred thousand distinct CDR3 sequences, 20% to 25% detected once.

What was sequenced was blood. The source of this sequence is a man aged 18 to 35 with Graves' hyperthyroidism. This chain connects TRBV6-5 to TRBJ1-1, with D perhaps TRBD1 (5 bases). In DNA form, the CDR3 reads TGTGCCAGCAGTTACCAAGGGACCCTGAACACTGAAGCTTTCTTT. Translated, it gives CASSYQGTLNTEAFF.